These 24 T cell receptor beta chains originate from one sample sequenced in a study of T cell repertoires in breast cancer. During the second nested PCR, blocking oligonucleotides suppressed genes that were not paired. MiXCR was run by TCRdb on the emulsion pairing reads, yielding one entry per CDR3 protein. The sample holds about 40,000 distinct CDR3 sequences, roughly 44% seen once. Primers covering all TCR V genes were used in emulsion RT-PCR on CD8+ T cells. The sample taken for sequencing was CD8+ T cells. The receptors derive from a pool of human donors with breast cancer or a healthy control (not recorded which).

Worth noting for this clonotype: This may stem from a read error, because a much larger clone lies one nucleotide away. The chain recombines TRBV6-2 or TRBV6-3 with TRBJ1-5; D is perhaps TRBD1 (6 bases). From germline, CDR1 is MNHEY and CDR2 SVGEGT. The CDR3 loop spans 15 amino acids. The CDR3 DNA is TGTGCCAGCAGGCCGATTGGGACAAGAGATCAGCTCCAGCATTTT. Protein product: CASRPIGTRDQLQHF.

V gene TRBV6-2 or TRBV6-3 combines with J gene TRBJ2-5; 12 nucleotides align to TRBD2. Germline V gene lookup returns CDR1 MNHEY and CDR2 SVGEGT. The CDR3 sequence is 16 residues long. V dropped 2 bases and J dropped 4; count of bases not matched to a gene: 5. The CDR3 DNA follows: TGTGCCAGCAGTTACCTAGCGGGGGGGACTGGAGAGACCCAGTACTTC. Protein: CASSYLAGGTGETQYF.

The rearrangement uses TRBV5-1 and TRBJ1-5; no firm D call. V shed 0 bases and J shed 6 bases, with 7 bases lying between them. Germline lookup yields CDR1 SGHRS and CDR2 YFSETQ. There are 13 residues in the CDR3. CDR3 coding DNA: TGCGCCAGCAGCTTGGACGGGAGTCAGCCCCAGCATTTT. Translated: CASSLDGSQPQHF.

This chain connects TRBV20-1 to TRBJ1-2, with TRBD1 identical over 7 bases. Germline V lookup: CDR1 DFQATT, CDR2 SNEGSKA (reference sequence). V dropped 0 bases and J dropped 8; count of bases not matched to a gene: 9. The CDR3 is 14 amino acids. DNA of the CDR3: TGCAGTGCTAGAGAGACGACAGGGCGCTACGGCTACACCTTC. Amino acids: CSARETTGRYGYTF.

The rearrangement uses TRBV20-1 and TRBJ2-1, with D unclear. There are 14 residues in the CDR3. The V end lost 3 bases, the J end lost 8 bases, and 17 bases lay between the germline ends. The germline gives CDR1 DFQATT, CDR2 SNEGSKA (reference sequence). The CDR3 DNA sequence: TGCAGTGCTAGCGCTGTGGACCGAGCGTATGAGCAGTTCTTC. Translation: CSASAVDRAYEQFF.

The chain links TRBV18 to TRBJ1-1; TRBD1 matches at 7 bases. Per the germline V gene, CDR1 is KGHSH and CDR2 is LQKENI. After removal of 3 bases from V and 5 bases from J, the junction contained 9 bases not matched to a gene. This CDR3 spans 15 amino acids. The CDR3 DNA reads TGTGCCAGCTCACCGGGTCGGACAGGAGGGACTGAAGCTTTCTTT. It codes for CASSPGRTGGTEAFF.

In regard to this clonotype: One junction end does not reproduce the germline sequence, and a read error may be involved. The chain couples TRBV4-3 to TRBJ1-1; maybe TRBD1 (6 bases). Germline assignment: CDR1 LGHNA and CDR2 YSLEER. The CDR3 is made up of 14 amino acids. CDR3 DNA: TGCGCCAGCGGCCAAATTCAGGGGTTCACTGAAGCTTTCTTT. Amino acids: CASGQIQGFTEAFF.

This clonotype was found a few times. The CDR3 DNA is TGTGCCACCAGCAGAGAACAGGACAGGGGCTACACCTTC. It translates to CATSREQDRGYTF. The rearrangement uses TRBV15 and TRBJ1-2; 7 bases line up with TRBD1. V shed 0 bases and J 8 bases; nucleotides not matched to a gene: 3. There are 13 residues in the CDR3. Germline V gene sequence: CDR1 LNHNV, CDR2 YYDKDF (reference sequence). The whole variable domain, filled in from reference TRBV15 and TRBJ1-2, reads DAMVIQNPRYQVTQFGKPVTLSCSQTLNHNVMYWYQQKSSQAPKLLFHYYDKDFNNEADTPDNFQSRRPNTSFCFLDIRSPGLGDTAMYLCATSREQDRGYTFGSGTRLTVV.

The rearrangement joins TRBV20-1 to TRBJ2-3; 10 positions agree with TRBD1. There are 17 residues in the CDR3. CDR1 DFQATT and CDR2 SNEGSKA come from the germline V gene (reference sequence). J was trimmed by 2 bases and V by 3 bases; bases with no gene match: 11. CDR3 sequence reads: CSASPKTTGGSTDTQYF. The CDR3 DNA sequence: TGCAGTGCTAGCCCAAAAACGACAGGGGGCTCCACAGATACGCAGTATTTT.

This clonotype was counted only a few times. The V call is TRBV12-3 or TRBV12-4, the J call TRBJ2-5; TRBD2 matches 13 bases. This CDR3 has 17 amino acids. V shed 5 bases and J 3 bases; nucleotides not matched to a gene: 9. The CDR3 nucleotides read TGTGCCAGCAGTCTGGTCCCGGGACTAGCGGGAAAAGAGACCCAGTACTTC. Translating gives CASSLVPGLAGKETQYF.

V gene TRBV11-2 combines with J gene TRBJ2-3; weak D call: TRBD2 (6 bases). There are 13 residues in the CDR3. V gave up 1 base and J gave up 5 bases, with 7 bases separating them. The germline V gene has CDR1 SGHAT and CDR2 FQNNGV. CDR3 in amino acids: CASSLAGVDTQYF. The CDR3 DNA sequence: TGTGCCAGCAGCTTAGCGGGGGTAGATACGCAGTATTTT.

This clonotype was detected only a few times. The V gene is TRBV4-1, the J gene TRBJ2-1; D is perhaps TRBD2 (5 bases). Trimming removed 10 bases at V and 4 bases at J, with 11 bases between. In germline, CDR1 is MGHRA, CDR2 YSYEKL. The CDR3 sequence is 12 residues long. DNA of the CDR3: TGCGCCACCGGGGAAGCGTACAATGAGCAGTTCTTC. It specifies CATGEAYNEQFF.

This chain uses TRBV7-2 with TRBJ2-5; TRBD2 matches 9 bases. CDR3 length equals 14 residues. Germline-derived CDR1 and CDR2 are SGHTA and FQGNSA. V shed 4 bases and J 5 bases; nucleotides not matched to a gene: 5. CDR3 DNA sequence: TGTGCCAGCAGCTCGCGGGGGGGCCTGGAGACCCAGTACTTC. Residues: CASSSRGGLETQYF.

This clonotype was recorded a few times. This rearrangement joins TRBV7-9 to TRBJ2-7; D gene ambiguous. The CDR3 runs 13 residues. The V gene lost 3 bases and the J gene lost 3 bases, with 9 bases spanning the gap. The V gene's germline CDR1 is SEHNR and CDR2 FQNEAQ (reference sequence). As DNA, the CDR3 is TGTGCCAGCAGCTTTTCAAGCCTCTACGAGCAGTACTTC. Residues: CASSFSSLYEQYF.

This clonotype occurred a few times. The chain recombines TRBV7-9 with TRBJ2-1, with D unclear. The V gene's germline CDR1 is SEHNR and CDR2 FQNEAQ (reference sequence). V was pared by 1 base and J by 3 bases, with 7 bases between. The CDR3 runs to 14 residues. CDR3: CASSLVVGYNEQFF. DNA of the CDR3: TGTGCCAGCAGCTTAGTGGTGGGCTACAATGAGCAGTTCTTC.

This rearrangement joins TRBV15 to TRBJ2-1; the match to TRBD2 covers 13 bases. Germline-derived CDR1 and CDR2 are LNHNV and YYDKDF (reference sequence). J was trimmed by 8 bases and V by 1 base; bases with no gene match: 5. This CDR3 region has 16 residues. The CDR3 here is CATSRGTSGSPDEQFF. CDR3 in DNA: TGTGCCACCAGCAGAGGGACTAGCGGGAGTCCCGATGAGCAGTTCTTC.

The chain links TRBV27 to TRBJ2-1; 16 bases fit TRBD2. J lost 9 bases, V lost 5 bases, and 1 base had no gene match. CDR3 length: 14 amino acids. Germline V CDR1 and CDR2: MNHEY, SMNVEV (reference sequence). The CDR3 here is CASSGTSGRGEQFF. Here the CDR3 DNA reads TGTGCCAGCAGTGGGACTAGCGGGAGGGGTGAGCAGTTCTTC.

This clonotype appeared a few times. The V call is TRBV7-2, the J call TRBJ1-6, with 8 bases identical to TRBD1. The CDR3 is 16 amino acids. The V gene's germline CDR1 is SGHTA and CDR2 FQGNSA. V lost 5 bases and J lost 3; bases outside the gene matches: 6. The CDR3 is CASSNRDRNYNSPLHF. In DNA form, the CDR3 reads TGTGCCAGCAGCAACCGGGACAGGAACTATAATTCACCCCTCCACTTT. Full variable domain (rest looked up from reference TRBV7-2 and TRBJ1-6): GAGVSQSPSNKVTEKGKDVELRCDPISGHTALYWYRQSLGQGLEFLIYFQGNSAPDKSGLPSDRFSAERTGGSVSTLTIQRTQQEDSAVYLCASSNRDRNYNSPLHFGNGTRLTVT.

The chain uses TRBV7-2 and TRBJ2-2, with 7 nucleotides matching TRBD2. CDR3 size: 16 residues. CDR1 is SGHTA, CDR2 FQGNSA, per germline. V dropped 8 bases and J dropped 7; count of bases not matched to a gene: 16. DNA for the CDR3: TGTGCCAGCGAAAGGATGGGGGGGGATGAAGGCGGGGAGCTGTTTTTT. Translation gives CASERMGGDEGGELFF.

This chain connects TRBV7-2 to TRBJ1-4, with 9 bases matching TRBD1. Germline CDR1 and CDR2: SGHTA and FQGNSA. J gave up 8 bases and V 2 bases, and 6 bases lay outside the gene matches. This CDR3 is built from 15 residues. CDR3 sequence reads: CASSLFGTGPEKLFF. CDR3 in DNA: TGTGCCAGCAGCTTATTCGGGACAGGGCCCGAAAAACTGTTTTTT.

Concerning this clonotype itself: The missing conserved phenylalanine or tryptophan at the end of this CDR3 makes a read error likely. The V gene is TRBV20-1, the J gene TRBJ1-2; D call uncertain. Germline V gene data show CDR1 as DFQATT and CDR2 as SNEGSKA (reference sequence). The CDR3 contains 11 residues. Trimming took 4 bases from V and 6 from J, leaving 9 bases between them. DNA of the CDR3: TGCAGTGCTACACTACGCAATGGCTACACCCTC. It is translated as CSATLRNGYTL.

The chain uses TRBV2 and TRBJ2-1; D uncertain. Germline V gene data show CDR1 as SNHLY and CDR2 as FYNNEI. V was cut by 4 bases and J by 11 bases, with 12 bases left in between. This CDR3 contains 12 residues. Here the CDR3 reads CASSVRSIKQFF. The CDR3 nucleotides are TGTGCCAGCAGTGTTAGATCCATTAAGCAGTTCTTC.

About this clonotype itself: At one end, the junction sequence differs from germline, possibly due to a read error. V is TRBV6-5 and J is TRBJ2-7, with 7 bases identical to TRBD1. The germline gives CDR1 MNHEY, CDR2 SVGAGI. This CDR3 has 15 amino acids. CDR3 in amino acids: CACSATGIASYEQYF. The CDR3 DNA is TGTGCCTGCAGCGCGACAGGGATAGCGTCCTACGAGCAGTACTTC.

CDR3 sequence (DNA): TGCAGTGCTAGAGAAGTTCAGGGGACCAGCTCCTACGAGCAGTACTTC. Amino acids: CSAREVQGTSSYEQYF. This rearrangement joins TRBV20-1 to TRBJ2-7; weak D call: TRBD1 (6 bases). Germline values: CDR1 DFQATT, CDR2 SNEGSKA (reference sequence). V dropped 0 bases and J dropped 0 bases, with 15 bases sitting between them. CDR3 length equals 16 residues.